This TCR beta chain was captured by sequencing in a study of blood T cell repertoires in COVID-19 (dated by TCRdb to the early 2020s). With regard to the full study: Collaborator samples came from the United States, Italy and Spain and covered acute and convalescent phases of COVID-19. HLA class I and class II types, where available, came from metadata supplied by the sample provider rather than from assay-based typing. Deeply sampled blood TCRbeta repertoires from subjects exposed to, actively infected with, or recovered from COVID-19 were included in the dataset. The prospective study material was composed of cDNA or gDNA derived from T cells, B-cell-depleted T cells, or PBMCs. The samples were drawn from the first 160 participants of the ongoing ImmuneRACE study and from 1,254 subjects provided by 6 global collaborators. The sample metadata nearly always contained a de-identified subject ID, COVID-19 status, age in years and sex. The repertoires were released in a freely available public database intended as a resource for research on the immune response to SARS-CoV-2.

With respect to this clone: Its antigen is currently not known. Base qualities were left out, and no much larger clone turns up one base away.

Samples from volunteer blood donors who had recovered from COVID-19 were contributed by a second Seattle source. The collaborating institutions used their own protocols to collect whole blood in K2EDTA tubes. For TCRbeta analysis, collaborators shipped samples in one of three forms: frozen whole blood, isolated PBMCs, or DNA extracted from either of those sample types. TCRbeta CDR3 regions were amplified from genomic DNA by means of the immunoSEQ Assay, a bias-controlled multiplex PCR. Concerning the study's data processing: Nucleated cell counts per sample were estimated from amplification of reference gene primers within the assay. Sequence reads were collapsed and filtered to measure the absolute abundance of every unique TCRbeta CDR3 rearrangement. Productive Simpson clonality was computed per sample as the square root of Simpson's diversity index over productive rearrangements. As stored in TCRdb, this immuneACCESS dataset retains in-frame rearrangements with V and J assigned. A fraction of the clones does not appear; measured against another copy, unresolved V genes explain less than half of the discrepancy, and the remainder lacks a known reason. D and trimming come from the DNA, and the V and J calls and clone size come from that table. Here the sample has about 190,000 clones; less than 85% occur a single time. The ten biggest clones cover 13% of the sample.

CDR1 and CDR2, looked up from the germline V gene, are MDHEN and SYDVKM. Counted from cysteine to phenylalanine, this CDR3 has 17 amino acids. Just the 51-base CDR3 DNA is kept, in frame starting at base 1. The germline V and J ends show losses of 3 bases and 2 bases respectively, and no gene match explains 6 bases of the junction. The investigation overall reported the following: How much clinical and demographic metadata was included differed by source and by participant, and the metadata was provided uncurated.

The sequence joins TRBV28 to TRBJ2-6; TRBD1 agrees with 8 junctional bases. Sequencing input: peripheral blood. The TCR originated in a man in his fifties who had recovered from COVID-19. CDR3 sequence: CASSLTGVFTGANVLTF. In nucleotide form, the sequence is TGTGCCAGCAGTTTGACAGGGGTCTTTACTGGGGCCAACGTCCTGACTTTC. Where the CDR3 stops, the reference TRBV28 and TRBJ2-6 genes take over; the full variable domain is DVKVTQSSRYLVKRTGEKVFLECVQDMDHENMFWYRQDPGLGLRLIYFSYDVKMKEKGDIPEGYSVSREKKERFSLILESASTNQTSMYLCASSLTGVFTGANVLTFGAGSRLTVL.